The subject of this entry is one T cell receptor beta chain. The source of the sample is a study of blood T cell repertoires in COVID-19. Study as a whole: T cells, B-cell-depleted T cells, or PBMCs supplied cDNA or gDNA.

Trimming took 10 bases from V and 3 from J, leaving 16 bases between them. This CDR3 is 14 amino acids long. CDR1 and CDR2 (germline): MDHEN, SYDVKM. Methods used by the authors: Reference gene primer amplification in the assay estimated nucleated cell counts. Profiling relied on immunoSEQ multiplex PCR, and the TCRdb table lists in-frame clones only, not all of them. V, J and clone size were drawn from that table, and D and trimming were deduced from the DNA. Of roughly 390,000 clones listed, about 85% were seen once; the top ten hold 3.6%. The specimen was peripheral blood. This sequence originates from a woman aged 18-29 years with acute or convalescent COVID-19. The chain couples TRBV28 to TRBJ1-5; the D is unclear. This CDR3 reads CAIGRGINNQPQHF. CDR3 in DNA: TGTGCCATCGGTAGAGGGATTAACAATCAGCCCCAGCATTTT.